This T cell receptor beta chain was obtained from a study of vaccination and CD4 T cells after COVID-19. Study-wide background: Each individual in the study obtained two doses of BNT162b2 or mRNA-1273 vaccine. Blood was drawn a median around 73 days post second dose, range 14 to 241. At day 14 and again at days 161 to 241 post-vaccination, three convalescent patients were sampled. From HCoV-229E, HCoV-OC43, HCoV-NL63 and SARS-CoV-2, overlapping spike peptides were used to stimulate the cells.

Regarding time point: late sampling 161 to 241 days after vaccination in three convalescent patients. Treatment noted: 10-day PBMC culture with coronavirus spike peptide pools or control peptides (ViraFEST assay). Researchers used the Oncomine TCR Beta short-read assay to sequence DNA from cultured CD4+ T cells. TCRdb processed the PCR reads anew with MiXCR; each CDR3 protein has one entry. Of tens of thousands of distinct CDR3 sequences in the sample, roughly two fifths are singletons; the top ten hold 25% to 30%. The CDR3 consists of 18 residues. The germline CDR1 and CDR2 sequences are MNHEY and SVGAGI. Trimming cost V 0 bases and J 4 bases; bases outside gene matches: 7. In the case of this clonotype: Its antigen is not identified.

The sample consisted of CD4+ T cells from blood, cultured in vitro, taken about 7 months after SARS-CoV-2 vaccination. The receptor's source is a human donor who had recovered from COVID-19. This sequence joins TRBV6-5 and TRBJ2-5; 14 positions match TRBD2. The CDR3 sequence: CASSYSRTSGGTAETQYF. CDR3 bases: TGTGCCAGCAGTTACTCGCGGACTAGCGGGGGGACCGCAGAGACCCAGTACTTC.